These 13 T cell receptor beta chains were all obtained from the same sample, sequenced in a study of T cell changes during pregnancy in multiple sclerosis. Method: immunoSEQ multiplex PCR; TCRdb's copy keeps in-frame clones and lacks some. The sample shows nearly 45,000 clones, approximately 96% of them seen only once. The sequences come from peripheral blood, collected in the second trimester of pregnancy. Source of these receptors: a female donor with multiple sclerosis, enrolled in a pregnancy study.

J is TRBJ2-7 and V is TRBV27; 10 nucleotides line up with TRBD2. The CDR3 has 14 residues. Germline values: CDR1 MNHEY, CDR2 SMNVEV (reference sequence). V dropped 4 bases and J dropped 5; count of bases not matched to a gene: 5. The CDR3 DNA is TGTGCCAGCAGTTCCTTAGCGGGAGGTCACGAGCAGTACTTC. The encoded protein is CASSSLAGGHEQYF.

The genes are TRBV28 and TRBJ1-3; D call uncertain. The germline V and J ends were trimmed by 6 bases and 4 bases, with 10 bases remaining between them. The germline gives CDR1 MDHEN, CDR2 SYDVKM. The CDR3 totals 13 residues. The CDR3 sequence: CASRTPLGNTIYF. CDR3 DNA sequence: TGTGCCAGCAGAACACCGCTCGGAAACACCATATATTTT.

This chain uses TRBV2 with TRBJ1-2, with D tentatively TRBD1 (5 bases). V lost 6 bases to trimming and J lost 2 bases, with 13 bases between them. The germline gives CDR1 SNHLY, CDR2 FYNNEI. This CDR3 is built from 14 residues. The CDR3 nucleotides read TGTGCCAGCAGGGAAAGACAGACGAACTATGGCTACACCTTC. Its protein is CASRERQTNYGYTF.

The CDR3 region has the DNA TGTGCCAGCAGCTTAGGTGGAGGGGCCTACGAGCAGTACTTC. Its translation is CASSLGGGAYEQYF. V gene TRBV7-2 combines with J gene TRBJ2-7, with D tentatively TRBD2 (6 bases). This CDR3 is 14 amino acids long. Looked up from germline, CDR1 is SGHTA and CDR2 is FQGNSA. The ends were cut back, 1 base at V and 2 bases at J, with 9 bases in the middle.

This sequence joins TRBV10-3 and TRBJ2-5, with TRBD1 identical over 8 bases. CDR3 length equals 14 residues. The germline V gene encodes CDR1 ENHRY and CDR2 SYGVKD. V was pared by 4 bases and J by 7 bases, with 8 bases of the junction left unmatched. The CDR3 is CAISASGGGGTQYF. Here the CDR3 DNA reads TGTGCCATCAGTGCCTCAGGGGGCGGCGGGACCCAGTACTTC.

The chain recombines TRBV7-3 with TRBJ2-7, with D possibly being TRBD2 (6 bases). V gave up 1 base and J gave up 4 bases, with 8 bases separating them. Germline loops: CDR1 SGHTA, CDR2 FQGTGA. CDR3 length: 13 residues. Here the CDR3 DNA reads TGTGCCAGCAGCTTAAGTGCGGGGTACGAGCAGTACTTC. This sequence encodes CASSLSAGYEQYF.

This sequence joins TRBV21-1 and TRBJ2-1; TRBD2, the D gene given by the table, was not confirmed from the DNA. TRBV21-1 corresponds to a pseudogene. This CDR3 region has 17 residues. The CDR3 loop reads CASSKGGDGFTFNEQFF. The CDR3 coding sequence is TGTGCCAGCAGCAAAGGGGGGGACGGGTTCACTTTCAATGAGCAGTTCTTC.

The chain carries TRBV5-1 and TRBJ2-7; D might be TRBD1 (5 bases). The CDR3 runs to 13 residues. Germline V gives CDR1 SGHRS, CDR2 YFSETQ. The V end was cut by 5 bases, the J end by 2 bases, with 11 bases between. CDR3 coding DNA: TGCGCCAGCAGACCGGACACCGCCTACGAGCAGTACTTC. This codes for CASRPDTAYEQYF.

This chain links TRBV9 with TRBJ1-6; D might be TRBD1 (6 bases). Trimming stripped 8 bases from V and 7 bases from J, with 22 bases between. CDR1 and CDR2 from the germline V gene are SGDLS and YYNGEE. The CDR3 runs to 16 residues. The CDR3: CASSGAYRALNSPLHF. In DNA, the CDR3 is TGTGCCAGTTCTGGGGCTTACAGGGCCTTAAATTCACCCCTCCACTTT.

The V call is TRBV28, the J call TRBJ1-5; the D is unclear. CDR1 is MDHEN, CDR2 SYDVKM, per germline. This CDR3 spans 14 amino acids. V gave up 6 bases and J gave up 6 bases, with 15 bases separating them. CDR3 loop: CASSPDTFGQPQHF. CDR3 sequence (DNA): TGTGCCAGCAGCCCAGACACTTTCGGTCAGCCCCAGCATTTT.

The rearrangement links TRBV19 to TRBJ2-7; perhaps TRBD2 as D (5 bases). The germline gives CDR1 LNHDA, CDR2 SQIVND (reference sequence). V lost 10 bases and J lost 0, with 10 bases in between. The CDR3 totals 12 residues. CDR3 region: CATARGSYEQYF. The CDR3, as DNA: TGTGCCACCGCCCGGGGCTCCTACGAGCAGTACTTC.

V usage is TRBV7-9 and J usage is TRBJ2-3; D perhaps matches TRBD2 (6 bases). The V end was cut by 4 bases, the J end by 2 bases, with 19 bases between. CDR3 length: 17 residues. In germline, CDR1 is SEHNR, CDR2 FQNEAQ (reference sequence). The CDR3 DNA reads TGTGCCAGCAGCTCCCCTGGGACTTCCCTCTACACAGATACGCAGTATTTT. It codes for CASSSPGTSLYTDTQYF. The full variable domain, in which reference TRBV7-9 and TRBJ2-3 provide the parts outside the CDR3, is DTGVSQNPRHKITKRGQNVTFRCDPISEHNRLYWYRQTLGQGPEFLTYFQNEAQLEKSRLLSDRFSAERPKGSFSTLEIQRTEQGDSAMYLCASSSPGTSLYTDTQYFGPGTRLTVL.

The gene calls are TRBV5-1 and TRBJ1-1; perhaps TRBD1 as D (5 bases). This CDR3 has 13 amino acids. Deletions cut 2 bases from V and 7 bases from J, with 12 bases between. Per germline, CDR1 SGHRS and CDR2 YFSETQ. Written as DNA, the CDR3 is TGCGCCAGCAGCTTTGAAGGGGCCGGTGAAGCTTTCTTT. Its protein is CASSFEGAGEAFF.